This T cell receptor (beta chain) appears in the sequencing data of a study of blood T cells in healthy people across ages. A second PCR of roughly 7 to 11 cycles used a sample-barcoded 5' primer and a J-beta primer mix. TCRdb reprocessed the 5' RACE reads via MiXCR and lists one record per CDR3 protein. The sample contains 600,000 to 850,000 distinct CDR3 sequences, roughly 25% of which appear only once. This CDR3 comprises 15 residues. Germline CDR1 and CDR2: MNHNS and SASEGT. Only a few counts were recorded for this clonotype. This sample also appeared in a second study, on T cells of mothers and their children.

The sample consisted of blood. The rearrangement uses TRBV6-1 and TRBJ2-5; 10 positions agree with TRBD2. The end of the DNA is better explained by TRBJ2-1, so the J call may be wrong. The receptor was derived from a boy younger than 18 in good health. CDR3 DNA: TGTGCCAGCAGTGTGAGCGGGGGGGGCCACAATGAGCAGTTCTTC. It codes for CASSVSGGGHNEQFF.